The next 29 T cell receptor beta chains were all read from a single sample in a study of control samples from healthy donors and cancer patients. Clones were read by immunoSEQ multiplex PCR, and TCRdb kept only the in-frame ones, dropping some. This sample has 65,000 to 95,000 clones; 89% occur once, and the top ten carry roughly 6.7%. The sample consisted of blood. Source of these receptors: a man aged 45 to 65 in good health.

This clone qualifies as medium-sized. Different DNA sequences within this sample yield the same CDR3. The rearrangement uses TRBV9 and TRBJ1-6; D remains unclear. Trimming stripped 6 bases from V and 7 bases from J, with 11 bases between. The CDR3 contains 13 residues. Per germline, CDR1 SGDLS and CDR2 YYNGEE. CDR3 amino acids: CASTFGGNSPLHF. The CDR3 DNA reads TGTGCCAGCACGTTTGGCGGCAATTCACCCCTCCACTTT.

This chain joins TRBV5-1 and TRBJ1-1, with D tentatively TRBD1 (5 bases). CDR3 length equals 18 residues. Germline V gives CDR1 SGHRS, CDR2 YFSETQ. Trimming took 0 bases from V and 0 from J, leaving 18 bases between them. Written as DNA, the CDR3 is TGCGCCAGCAGCTTGGGGTCTCTCCGGACAAACATGAACACTGAAGCTTTCTTT. Protein product: CASSLGSLRTNMNTEAFF.

This clone has just one count. The chain joins TRBV19 to TRBJ1-6, with D maybe TRBD1 (6 bases). V shed 7 bases and J shed 7 bases, with 17 bases lying between them. Germline V gene sequence: CDR1 LNHDA, CDR2 SQIVND (reference sequence). CDR3 length: 15 residues. The CDR3 DNA follows: TGTGCCAGTACTCTAGGGGGACGGAGGAATTCACCCCTCCACTTT. Protein sequence: CASTLGGRRNSPLHF.

The rearrangement joins TRBV5-4 to TRBJ1-2; D is ambiguous. CDR1 and CDR2 (germline): SGHNT, YYREEE (reference sequence). This CDR3 contains 14 residues. With 3 bases removed from V and 8 bases from J, the gap between germline ends came to 17 bases. The CDR3 nucleotides are TGTGCCAGCAGCTGGATCGGGATCCGGGAGGGCTACACCTTC. Its translation: CASSWIGIREGYTF.

J is TRBJ2-3 and V is TRBV5-8, with TRBD1 matching over 8 bases. This CDR3 is 17 amino acids long. Trimming cost V 5 bases and J 2 bases; bases outside gene matches: 13. Germline values: CDR1 SGHTS, CDR2 YDEGEE. The CDR3 DNA reads as TGTGCCAGCAGTTATGTTGGACAGGGTAGCGACACAGATACGCAGTATTTT. It specifies CASSYVGQGSDTDTQYF.

The V and J genes are TRBV9 and TRBJ2-5; the match to TRBD2 covers 14 bases. From germline, CDR1 is SGDLS and CDR2 YYNGEE. CDR3 length equals 18 residues. Trimming cost V 0 bases and J 1 base; bases outside gene matches: 5. CDR3 nucleotides: TGTGCCAGCAGCGTAGGACTAGCGGGGGGGCGGCCCCAAGAGACCCAGTACTTC. This codes for CASSVGLAGGRPQETQYF.

V and J are TRBV30 and TRBJ1-5; 9 nucleotides line up with TRBD1. Germline V gives CDR1 GTSNPN, CDR2 SVGIG (reference sequence). The CDR3 totals 17 residues. The junction had 7 bases not matched to a gene; V was cut back by 1 base and J by 0 bases. In DNA form, the CDR3 reads TGTGCCTGGAGTGCCCGAATGGGACAGGGTAGCAATCAGCCCCAGCATTTT. Translation: CAWSARMGQGSNQPQHF.

The chain recombines TRBV29-1 with TRBJ2-7, with 9 bases that match TRBD1. V dropped 7 bases and J dropped 2; count of bases not matched to a gene: 3. Germline loops: CDR1 SQVTM, CDR2 ANQGSEA. CDR3 length: 12 amino acids. CDR3 sequence (DNA): TGCAGCGCCGGACAGGGGACCTACGAGCAGTACTTC. As protein: CSAGQGTYEQYF.

The genes are TRBV3-1 (or the pseudogene TRBV3-2) and TRBJ2-5, with a weak D call TRBD2 (6 bases). From germline, CDR1 is LGHDT and CDR2 YNNKEL (reference sequence). The CDR3 loop spans 14 amino acids. The V end was cut by 3 bases, the J end by 3 bases, with 11 bases between. The CDR3 nucleotides are TGTGCCAGCAGCCAGGAGGGAGCGGAAGAGACCCAGTACTTC. As protein: CASSQEGAEETQYF.

The rearrangement uses TRBV21-1 and TRBJ2-5; TRBD1, the table's D call, lacks a check against the DNA. TRBV21-1 is classified as a pseudogene. The CDR3 totals 18 residues. The DNA of the CDR3 is TGTGCCAGCAGCAAAGATCCCTTTTTCCGACAGGGGGGTGAGACCCAGTACTTC. It codes for CASSKDPFFRQGGETQYF.

J is TRBJ1-2 and V is TRBV30; D gene ambiguous. This CDR3 is 14 amino acids long. Between the trimmed V and J ends, which lost 3 bases and 2 bases, there was a span of 13 bases. CDR1 is GTSNPN, CDR2 SVGIG, per germline (reference sequence). CDR3 amino acids: CAWSPRRDNYGYTF. Here the CDR3 DNA reads TGTGCCTGGAGCCCCCGCAGAGACAACTATGGCTACACCTTC.

CDR3 DNA sequence: TGTGCCAGCCAGGGGGGCCCAAGCTCTGGAAACACCATATATTTT. This codes for CASQGGPSSGNTIYF. The chain has TRBV2 and TRBJ1-3; 7 bases are a match to TRBD1. Germline-derived CDR1 and CDR2 are SNHLY and FYNNEI. V trimming: 8 bases; J trimming: 0 bases; junction bases outside the gene matches: 7. CDR3 length equals 15 residues.

V gene TRBV30 combines with J gene TRBJ1-1, with D possibly TRBD1 on 6 matching bases. The germline V and J ends were trimmed by 0 bases and 3 bases, with 11 bases remaining between them. Per germline, CDR1 GTSNPN and CDR2 SVGIG (reference sequence). The CDR3 length is 14 residues. The CDR3 DNA follows: TGTGCCTGGAGTGTATTGGGGGCGCACACTGAAGCTTTCTTT. This encodes CAWSVLGAHTEAFF.

In DNA, the CDR3 is TGTGCCAGTAAGGGGACGTCGAATAGCAATCAGCCCCAGCATTTT. Translating it yields CASKGTSNSNQPQHF. This sequence joins TRBV19 and TRBJ1-5, with a possible D match to TRBD1 (5 bases). This CDR3 region has 15 residues. Trimming removed 7 bases at V and 0 bases at J, with 13 bases between. Germline V lookup: CDR1 LNHDA, CDR2 SQIVND (reference sequence).

V usage is TRBV25-1 and J usage is TRBJ2-7; 9 positions match TRBD1. The ends lost 3 bases at V and 2 bases at J; junction bases unmatched: 2. The CDR3 is 14 amino acids. Per the germline V gene, CDR1 is MGHDK and CDR2 is SYGVNS. The CDR3 sequence: CASSDDRGAYEQYF. The CDR3 nucleotides read TGTGCCAGCAGTGATGACAGGGGGGCCTACGAGCAGTACTTC.

The chain joins TRBV5-4 to TRBJ2-5; the match to TRBD2 covers 10 bases. Looked up from germline, CDR1 is SGHNT and CDR2 is YYREEE (reference sequence). V dropped 2 bases and J dropped 7; count of bases not matched to a gene: 5. The CDR3 extends over 14 amino acids. The CDR3 DNA reads as TGTGCCAGCAGCTTCCTAGCGGGGGAGGGGACCCAGTACTTC. Translation: CASSFLAGEGTQYF. Combining the CDR3 with reference TRBV5-4 and TRBJ2-5 gives the whole variable domain ETGVTQSPTHLIKTRGQQVTLRCSSQSGHNTVSWYQQALGQGPQFIFQYYREEENGRGNFPPRFSGLQFPNYSSELNVNALELDDSALYLCASSFLAGEGTQYFGPGTRLLVL.

The chain is built from TRBV5-6 and TRBJ1-1; possible D gene TRBD1, 6 bases. CDR1 and CDR2 from the germline V gene are SGHDT and YYEEEE. Trimming stripped 3 bases from V and 5 bases from J, with 14 bases between. The CDR3 covers 14 residues. This CDR3 reads CASSWRQGSTEAFF. CDR3 bases: TGTGCCAGCAGCTGGAGGCAGGGGTCGACTGAAGCTTTCTTT.

The rearrangement uses TRBV30 and TRBJ1-2; D ambiguous. V lost 3 bases and J 1 base, leaving 15 bases between the germline ends. This CDR3 has 15 amino acids. Germline V gene data show CDR1 as GTSNPN and CDR2 as SVGIG (reference sequence). This CDR3 is CAWRTGVGRNYGYTF. Here the CDR3 DNA reads TGTGCCTGGAGAACTGGGGTCGGGCGTAACTATGGCTACACCTTC. Using reference TRBV30 and TRBJ1-2 for the parts outside the CDR3, the full variable domain is SQTIHQWPATLVQPVGSPLSLECTVEGTSNPNLYWYRQAAGRGLQLLFYSVGIGQISSEVPQNLSASRPQDRQFILSSKKLLLSDSGFYLCAWRTGVGRNYGYTFGSGTRLTVV.

This clone has just one count. The chain employs TRBV19 and TRBJ2-5, with a possible D match to TRBD2 (6 bases). V was pared by 5 bases and J by 0 bases, with 34 bases between. Germline V gene sequence: CDR1 LNHDA, CDR2 SQIVND (reference sequence). The CDR3 extends over 22 amino acids. The CDR3 DNA reads as TGTGCCAGTAGTTCCTGGGGGTATCAGGCCCGGGCGGCTGGAGGGTACCAAGAGACCCAGTACTTC. It is translated as CASSSWGYQARAAGGYQETQYF.

V gene TRBV18 combines with J gene TRBJ2-5, with a tentative D call TRBD2 (5 bases). This CDR3 has 14 residues. Trimming took 6 bases from V and 5 from J, leaving 16 bases between them. CDR1 and CDR2 (germline): KGHSH, LQKENI. The CDR3 here is CASSWGEVVETQYF. Written as DNA, the CDR3 is TGTGCCAGCTCTTGGGGAGAGGTGGTGGAGACCCAGTACTTC.

This chain connects TRBV6-1 to TRBJ1-4, with 7 nucleotides matching TRBD1. CDR3 length: 15 residues. The germline gives CDR1 MNHNS, CDR2 SASEGT. The V gene end was trimmed by 2 bases and the J gene end by 7 bases; junction bases not matched to a gene: 7. The DNA for the CDR3 is TGTGCCAGCAGTGAATCTTTGAGACAGGGTGAAAAACTGTTTTTT. Protein sequence: CASSESLRQGEKLFF.

The chain employs TRBV7-6 and TRBJ1-3; tentative D call: TRBD1 (5 bases). Germline assignment: CDR1 SGHVS and CDR2 FNYEAQ. Trimming took off 5 bases at V and 0 bases at J, with 8 bases between the two ends. The CDR3 has 14 residues. CDR3 in DNA: TGTGCCAGCAGCGGGGGGGGCTCTGGAAACACCATATATTTT. This translates into CASSGGGSGNTIYF. The full variable domain, in which reference TRBV7-6 and TRBJ1-3 provide the parts outside the CDR3, is GAGVSQSPRYKVTKRGQDVALRCDPISGHVSLYWYRQALGQGPEFLTYFNYEAQQDKSGLPNDRFSAERPEGSISTLTIQRTEQRDSAMYRCASSGGGSGNTIYFGEGSWLTVV.

CDR3 in amino acids: CGTGGSATDTQYF. CDR3 DNA sequence: TGTGGCACCGGCGGGTCAGCCACAGATACGCAGTATTTT. V gene TRBV19 combines with J gene TRBJ2-3, with D perhaps matching TRBD2 (5 bases). There are 13 residues in the CDR3. Per the germline V gene, CDR1 is LNHDA and CDR2 is SQIVND (reference sequence).

This clone came up once. The CDR3 bases are TGTGCCAGCAGTGAACGTTGGGGGGATTCACCCCTCCACTTT. Protein: CASSERWGDSPLHF. This chain joins TRBV6-1 and TRBJ1-6, with D perhaps matching TRBD1 (5 bases). Trimming took off 2 bases at V and 8 bases at J, with 10 bases between the two ends. Germline CDR1 reads MNHNS; CDR2 reads SASEGT. The CDR3 totals 14 residues.

This sequence joins TRBV18 and TRBJ1-6; TRBD1 might be the D (5 bases). Between the trimmed V and J ends, which lost 2 bases and 4 bases, there was a span of 6 bases. The CDR3 contains 14 residues. The germline CDR1 and CDR2 sequences are KGHSH and LQKENI. CDR3: CASSPTGYNSPLHF. Written as DNA, the CDR3 is TGTGCCAGCTCACCAACAGGATATAATTCACCCCTCCACTTT.

This rearrangement joins TRBV27 to TRBJ1-1; D uncertain. Germline V gene lookup returns CDR1 MNHEY and CDR2 SMNVEV (reference sequence). V lost 5 bases to trimming and J lost 0 bases, with 4 bases between them. This CDR3 comprises 12 residues. The CDR3 DNA follows: TGTGCCAGCAGTATGGTGAACACTGAAGCTTTCTTT. This gives the protein CASSMVNTEAFF.

This chain connects TRBV9 to TRBJ1-2, with TRBD1 matching over 8 bases. Germline loops: CDR1 SGDLS, CDR2 YYNGEE. CDR3 length equals 14 residues. The V segment lost 5 bases and the J segment 4 bases; nucleotides outside the gene matches: 7. For the CDR3, the DNA is TGTGCCAGCAGTCCCGGACAGGGACTCTATGGCTACACCTTC. It codes for CASSPGQGLYGYTF.

This clone came up once. V gene TRBV2 combines with J gene TRBJ2-3, with 9 bases fitting TRBD2. Germline V gene sequence: CDR1 SNHLY, CDR2 FYNNEI. The CDR3 spans 14 residues. V dropped 8 bases and J dropped 2; count of bases not matched to a gene: 5. Here the CDR3 reads CASQRGDVTDTQYF. CDR3 DNA sequence: TGTGCCAGCCAGCGGGGGGATGTCACAGATACGCAGTATTTT.

The gene calls are TRBV3-1 (or the pseudogene TRBV3-2) and TRBJ1-6; TRBD1 is a possible D gene (5 bases). Germline V gene sequence: CDR1 LGHDT, CDR2 YNNKEL (reference sequence). The CDR3 extends over 14 amino acids. The ends were cut back, 5 bases at V and 7 bases at J, with 12 bases in the middle. The CDR3 loop reads CASSGTQANSPLHF. The CDR3 DNA reads as TGTGCCAGCAGCGGGACGCAGGCCAATTCACCCCTCCACTTT.